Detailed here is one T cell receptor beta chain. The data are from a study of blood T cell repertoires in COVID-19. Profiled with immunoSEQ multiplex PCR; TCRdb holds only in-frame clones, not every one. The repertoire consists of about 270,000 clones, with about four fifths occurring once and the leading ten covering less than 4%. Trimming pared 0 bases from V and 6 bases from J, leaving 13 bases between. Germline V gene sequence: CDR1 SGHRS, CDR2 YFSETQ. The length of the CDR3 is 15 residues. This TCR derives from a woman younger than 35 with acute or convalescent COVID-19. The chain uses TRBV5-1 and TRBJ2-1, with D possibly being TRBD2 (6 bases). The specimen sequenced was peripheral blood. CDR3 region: CASSLAPGAGNEQFF. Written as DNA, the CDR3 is TGCGCCAGCAGCTTGGCTCCGGGAGCAGGCAATGAGCAGTTCTTC.